This TCR beta chain was captured in a study of OX40 agonist ivuxolimab in advanced cancers. Study observations and caveats: What antigens the expanded peripheral T cells recognized was never established.

By proportion, this clone is medium-sized. Its antigen remains unidentified. TCRdb's table, derived via immunoSEQ multiplex PCR, lists solely in-frame clones and lacks some. Of approximately 45,000 clones listed, more than 80% are singletons. The sequence derives from an adult with an advanced solid tumor such as melanoma, head and neck, liver or kidney cancer. The sample here was CD4+ or CD8+ T cells sorted from blood, taken in a trial of the OX40 agonist ivuxolimab.

The chain's CDR3 is CASSPLGGPTEAFF. The CDR3 DNA is TGCGCCAGCAGCCCCCTGGGGGGTCCCACTGAAGCTTTCTTT. The gene calls are TRBV5-1 and TRBJ1-1; D possibly corresponds to TRBD1 (5 bases). This CDR3 spans 14 amino acids. The germline V gene encodes CDR1 SGHRS and CDR2 YFSETQ. V was shortened by 4 bases and J by 4 bases, with 14 bases between the two germline ends.